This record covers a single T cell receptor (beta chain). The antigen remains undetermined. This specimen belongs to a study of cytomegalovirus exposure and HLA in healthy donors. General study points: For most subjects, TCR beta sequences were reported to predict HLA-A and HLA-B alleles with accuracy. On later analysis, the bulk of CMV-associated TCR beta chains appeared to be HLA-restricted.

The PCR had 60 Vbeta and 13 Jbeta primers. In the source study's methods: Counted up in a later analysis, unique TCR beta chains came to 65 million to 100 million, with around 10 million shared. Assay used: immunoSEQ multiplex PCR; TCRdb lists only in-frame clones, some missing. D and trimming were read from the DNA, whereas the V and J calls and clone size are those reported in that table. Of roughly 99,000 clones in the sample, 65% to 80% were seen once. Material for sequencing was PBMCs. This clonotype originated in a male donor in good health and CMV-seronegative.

This CDR3 reads CASSSRGGTEAFF. The CDR3 bases are TGTGCCAGCAGCTCCCGGGGTGGCACTGAAGCTTTCTTT. The chain links TRBV6-6 to TRBJ1-1; D not resolved. The CDR3 loop spans 13 amino acids. The V gene's germline CDR1 is MNHNY and CDR2 SVGAGI (reference sequence). With 6 bases removed from V and 4 bases from J, the gap between germline ends came to 12 bases.